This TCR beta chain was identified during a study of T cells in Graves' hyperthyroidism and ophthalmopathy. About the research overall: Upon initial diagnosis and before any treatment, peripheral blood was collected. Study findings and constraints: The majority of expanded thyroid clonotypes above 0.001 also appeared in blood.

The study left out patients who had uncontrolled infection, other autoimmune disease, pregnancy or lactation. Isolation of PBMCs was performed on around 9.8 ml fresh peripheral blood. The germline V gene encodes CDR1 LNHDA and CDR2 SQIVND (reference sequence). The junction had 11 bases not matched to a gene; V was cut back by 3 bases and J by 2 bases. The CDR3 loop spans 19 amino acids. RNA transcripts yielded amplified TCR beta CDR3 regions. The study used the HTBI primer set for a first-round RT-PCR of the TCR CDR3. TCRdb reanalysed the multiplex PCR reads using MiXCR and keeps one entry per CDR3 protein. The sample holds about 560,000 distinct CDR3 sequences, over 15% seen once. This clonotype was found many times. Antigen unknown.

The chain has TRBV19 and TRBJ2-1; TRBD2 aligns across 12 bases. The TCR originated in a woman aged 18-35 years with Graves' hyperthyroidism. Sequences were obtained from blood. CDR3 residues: CASSMGLVGLAGTYNEQFF. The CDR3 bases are TGTGCCAGTAGTATGGGGTTGGTTGGACTAGCGGGAACCTACAATGAGCAGTTCTTC.